This TCR beta chain was captured by sequencing in a study of response to subunit inactivated influenza vaccine. Findings and limits, study-wide: Authors suggested few new T cells are recruited by each seasonal influenza vaccination.

The CDR3 is 13 residues long. CDR1 and CDR2 from the germline V gene are MNHEY and SVGEGT. Trimming left V 1 base short and J 0 bases short, with 1 base between. A single record per CDR3 protein comes from TCRdb applying MiXCR to the RT-PCR reads. The repertoire has 700,000 to 800,000 distinct CDR3 sequences, 18% of them found once; the top ten carry about a tenth. This clonotype was counted a few times. The antigen is unknown. Here the sequenced sample was PBMCs from blood, taken 5 days after vaccination. This TCR derives from a man over 45 who received an inactivated influenza vaccine. The chain combines TRBV6-2 or TRBV6-3 with TRBJ1-5, with D unclear. CDR3 residues: CASSYYSNQPQHF. CDR3 bases: TGTGCCAGCAGTTACTATAGCAATCAGCCCCAGCATTTT.